In its sample, the clone carrying this T cell receptor beta chain was seen many times. This entry comes from a study of T-cell reconstitution after alpha-beta-depleted transplantation in children. The CDR3 has 14 amino acids. Trimming stripped 6 bases from V and 0 bases from J, with 9 bases between. Per germline, CDR1 SGHRS and CDR2 YFSETQ. A TCRbeta library incorporating unique molecular identifiers was prepared. Each CDR3 protein is one row after TCRdb ran MiXCR on the PCR reads. Of a few hundred thousand distinct CDR3 sequences in the sample, approximately 9.9% were seen once. The sequencing used PBMCs from the stem cell graft donor, collected from the stem cell graft. This receptor was taken from a human donor who donated a stem cell graft to a child with SCID. J is TRBJ2-2 and V is TRBV5-1; D unresolved. This CDR3 is CASTTAANTGELFF. CDR3 coding DNA: TGCGCCAGCACAACGGCAGCGAACACCGGGGAGCTGTTTTTT.